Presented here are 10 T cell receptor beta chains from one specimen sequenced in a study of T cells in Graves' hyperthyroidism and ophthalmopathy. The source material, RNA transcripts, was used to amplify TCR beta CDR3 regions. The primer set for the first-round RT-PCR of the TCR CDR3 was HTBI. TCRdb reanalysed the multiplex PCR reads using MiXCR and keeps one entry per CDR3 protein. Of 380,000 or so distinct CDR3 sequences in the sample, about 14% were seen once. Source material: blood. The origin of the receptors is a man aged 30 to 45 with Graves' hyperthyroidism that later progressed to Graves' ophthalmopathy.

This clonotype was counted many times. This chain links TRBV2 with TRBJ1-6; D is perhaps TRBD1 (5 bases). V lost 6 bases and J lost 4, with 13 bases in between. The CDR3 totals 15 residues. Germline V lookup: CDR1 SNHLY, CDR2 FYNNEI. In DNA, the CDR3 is TGTGCCAGCAGGAAGAGGGGCGCATATAATTCACCCCTCCACTTT. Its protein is CASRKRGAYNSPLHF.

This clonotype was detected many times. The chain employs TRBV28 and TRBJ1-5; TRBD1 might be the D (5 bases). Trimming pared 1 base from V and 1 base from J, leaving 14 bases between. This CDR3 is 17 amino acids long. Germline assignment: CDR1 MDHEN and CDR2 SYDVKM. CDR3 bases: TGTGCCAGCAGTTTATTCGGGGGAACGTTGAGCAATCAGCCCCAGCATTTT. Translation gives CASSLFGGTLSNQPQHF. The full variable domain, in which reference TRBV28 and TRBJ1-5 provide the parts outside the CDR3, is DVKVTQSSRYLVKRTGEKVFLECVQDMDHENMFWYRQDPGLGLRLIYFSYDVKMKEKGDIPEGYSVSREKKERFSLILESASTNQTSMYLCASSLFGGTLSNQPQHFGDGTRLSIL.

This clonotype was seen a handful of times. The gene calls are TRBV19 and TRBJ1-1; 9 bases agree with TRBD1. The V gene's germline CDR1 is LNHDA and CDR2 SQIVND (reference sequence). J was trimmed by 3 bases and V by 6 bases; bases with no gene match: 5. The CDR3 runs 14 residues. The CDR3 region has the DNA TGTGCCAGTAGACCGGGACAGGGCTACACTGAAGCTTTCTTT. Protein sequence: CASRPGQGYTEAFF. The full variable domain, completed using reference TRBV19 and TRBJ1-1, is DGGITQSPKYLFRKEGQNVTLSCEQNLNHDAMYWYRQDPGQGLRLIYYSQIVNDFQKGDIAEGYSVSREKKESFPLTVTSAQKNPTAFYLCASRPGQGYTEAFFGQGTRLTVV.

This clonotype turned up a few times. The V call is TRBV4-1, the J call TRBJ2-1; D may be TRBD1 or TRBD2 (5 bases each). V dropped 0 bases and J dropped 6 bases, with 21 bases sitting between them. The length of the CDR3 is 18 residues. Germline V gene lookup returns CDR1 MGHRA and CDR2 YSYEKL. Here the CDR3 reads CASSQDGMSTGPFNEQFF. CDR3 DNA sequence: TGCGCCAGCAGCCAAGATGGAATGAGTACGGGGCCTTTCAATGAGCAGTTCTTC.

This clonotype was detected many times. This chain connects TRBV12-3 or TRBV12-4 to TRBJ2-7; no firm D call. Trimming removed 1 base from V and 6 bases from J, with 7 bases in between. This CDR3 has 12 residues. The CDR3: CASSLGAREQYF. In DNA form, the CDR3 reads TGTGCCAGCAGTTTAGGGGCTCGCGAGCAGTACTTC.

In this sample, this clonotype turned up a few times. CDR3 nucleotide sequence: TGTGCCACCCCCCTGACCACCGGGGAGCTGTTTTTT. Encoded protein: CATPLTTGELFF. The chain employs TRBV7-2 and TRBJ2-2, with no clear D. The V end was cut by 10 bases, the J end by 4 bases, with 10 bases between. Germline loops: CDR1 SGHTA, CDR2 FQGNSA. The CDR3 has 12 residues.

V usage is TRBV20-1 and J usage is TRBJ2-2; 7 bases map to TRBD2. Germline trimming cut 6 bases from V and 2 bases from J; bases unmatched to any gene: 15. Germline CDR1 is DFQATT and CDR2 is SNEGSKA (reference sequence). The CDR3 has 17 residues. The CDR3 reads CSASAGAGKHNTGELFF. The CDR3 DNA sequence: TGCAGTGCCTCCGCGGGAGCGGGCAAACATAACACCGGGGAGCTGTTTTTT.

The CDR3 loop reads CASSLGDGLAGADTQYF. CDR3 sequence (DNA): TGTGCCAGCAGCTTAGGAGACGGACTAGCGGGAGCAGATACGCAGTATTTT. J is TRBJ2-3 and V is TRBV11-3, with 13 bases identical to TRBD2. The junction had 5 bases not matched to a gene; V was cut back by 1 base and J by 4 bases. CDR3 length: 17 residues. The germline gives CDR1 SGHNT, CDR2 YENEEA. The variable domain in full, completed from reference TRBV11-3 and TRBJ2-3, reads EAGVVQSPRYKIIEKKQPVAFWCNPISGHNTLYWYLQNLGQGPELLIRYENEEAVDDSQLPKDRFSAERLKGVDSTLKIQPAELGDSAVYLCASSLGDGLAGADTQYFGPGTRLTVL.

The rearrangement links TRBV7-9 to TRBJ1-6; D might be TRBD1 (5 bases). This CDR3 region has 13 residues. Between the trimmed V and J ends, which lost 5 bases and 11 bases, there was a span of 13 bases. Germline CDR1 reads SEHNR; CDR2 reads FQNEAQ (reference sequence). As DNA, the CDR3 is TGTGCCAGCAGCCCGCAGGGAGCCACACCCCTCCACTTT. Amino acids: CASSPQGATPLHF.

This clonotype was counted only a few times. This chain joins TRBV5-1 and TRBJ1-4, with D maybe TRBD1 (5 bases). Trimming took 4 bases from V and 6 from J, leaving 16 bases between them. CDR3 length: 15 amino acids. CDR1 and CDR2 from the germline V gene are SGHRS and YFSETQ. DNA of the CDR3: TGCGCCAGCAGCGTCGGGTTGGGGCCCTATGAAAAACTGTTTTTT. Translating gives CASSVGLGPYEKLFF.